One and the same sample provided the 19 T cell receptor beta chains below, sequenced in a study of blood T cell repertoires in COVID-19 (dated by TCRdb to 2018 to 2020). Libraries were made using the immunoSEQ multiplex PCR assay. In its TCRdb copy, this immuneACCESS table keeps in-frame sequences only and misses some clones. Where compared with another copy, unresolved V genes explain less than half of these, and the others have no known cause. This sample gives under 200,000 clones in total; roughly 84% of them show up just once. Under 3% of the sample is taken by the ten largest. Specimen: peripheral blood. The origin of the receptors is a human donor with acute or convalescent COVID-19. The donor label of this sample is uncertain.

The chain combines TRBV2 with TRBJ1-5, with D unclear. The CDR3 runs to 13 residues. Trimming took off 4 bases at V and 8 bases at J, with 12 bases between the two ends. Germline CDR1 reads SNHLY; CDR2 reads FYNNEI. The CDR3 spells CASSGLSREPQHF. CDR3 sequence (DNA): TGTGCCAGCAGTGGTCTCTCCCGGGAGCCCCAGCATTTT.

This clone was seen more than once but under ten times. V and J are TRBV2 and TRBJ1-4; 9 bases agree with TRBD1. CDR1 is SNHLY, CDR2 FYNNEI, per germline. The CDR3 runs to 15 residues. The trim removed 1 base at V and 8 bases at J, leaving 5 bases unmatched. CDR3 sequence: CASSEGDRVSEKLFF. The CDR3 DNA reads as TGTGCCAGCAGTGAAGGGGACAGGGTATCCGAAAAACTGTTTTTT. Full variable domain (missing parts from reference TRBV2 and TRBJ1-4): EPEVTQTPSHQVTQMGQEVILRCVPISNHLYFYWYRQILGQKVEFLVSFYNNEISEKSEIFDDQFSVERPDGSNFTLKIRSTKLEDSAMYFCASSEGDRVSEKLFFGSGTQLSVL.

The DNA for the CDR3 is TGCGCCAGCAGCCAGGGGGCGGGCGAAAAACTGTTTTTT. Translating gives CASSQGAGEKLFF. The gene calls are TRBV4-1 and TRBJ1-4, with TRBD1 as a possible D gene (6 bases). CDR1 is MGHRA and CDR2 is YSYEKL in the germline V gene. Trimming removed 3 bases at V and 8 bases at J, with 10 bases between. CDR3 length: 13 amino acids.

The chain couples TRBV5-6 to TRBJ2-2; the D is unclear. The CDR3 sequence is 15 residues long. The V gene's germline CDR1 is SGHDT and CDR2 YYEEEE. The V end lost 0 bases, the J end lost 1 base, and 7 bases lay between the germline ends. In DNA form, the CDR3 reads TGTGCCAGCAGCTTGGGGGCCAAGAACACCGGGGAGCTGTTTTTT. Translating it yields CASSLGAKNTGELFF.

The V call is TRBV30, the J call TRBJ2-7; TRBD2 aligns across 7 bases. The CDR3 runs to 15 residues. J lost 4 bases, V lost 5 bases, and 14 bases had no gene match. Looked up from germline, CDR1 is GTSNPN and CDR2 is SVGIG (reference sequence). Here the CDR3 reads CAWGGRFAGEYEQYF. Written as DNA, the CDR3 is TGTGCCTGGGGAGGACGATTTGCGGGAGAATACGAGCAGTACTTC.

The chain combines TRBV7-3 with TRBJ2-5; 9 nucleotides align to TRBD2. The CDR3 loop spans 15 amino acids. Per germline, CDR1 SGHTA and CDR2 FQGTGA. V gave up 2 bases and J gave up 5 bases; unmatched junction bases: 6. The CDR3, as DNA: TGTGCCAGCAGCTTACTAGCGGGGTCGATGGAGACCCAGTACTTC. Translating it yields CASSLLAGSMETQYF.

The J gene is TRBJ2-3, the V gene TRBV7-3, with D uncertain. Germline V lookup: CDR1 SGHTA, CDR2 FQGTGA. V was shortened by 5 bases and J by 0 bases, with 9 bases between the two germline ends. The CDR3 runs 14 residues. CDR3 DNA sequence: TGTGCCAGCAGCCCCCTGGCCAGCACAGATACGCAGTATTTT. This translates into CASSPLASTDTQYF. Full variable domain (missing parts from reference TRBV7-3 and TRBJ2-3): GAGVSQTPSNKVTEKGKYVELRCDPISGHTALYWYRQSLGQGPEFLIYFQGTGAADDSGLPNDRFFAVRPEGSVSTLKIQRTERGDSAVYLCASSPLASTDTQYFGPGTRLTVL.

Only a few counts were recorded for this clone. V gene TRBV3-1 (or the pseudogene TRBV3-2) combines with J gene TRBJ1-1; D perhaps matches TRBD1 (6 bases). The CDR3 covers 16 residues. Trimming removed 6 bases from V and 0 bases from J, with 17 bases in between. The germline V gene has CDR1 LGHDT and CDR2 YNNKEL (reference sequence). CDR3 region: CASRPTRRGMNTEAFF. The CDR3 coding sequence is TGTGCCAGCAGACCGACGCGCAGGGGCATGAACACTGAAGCTTTCTTT.

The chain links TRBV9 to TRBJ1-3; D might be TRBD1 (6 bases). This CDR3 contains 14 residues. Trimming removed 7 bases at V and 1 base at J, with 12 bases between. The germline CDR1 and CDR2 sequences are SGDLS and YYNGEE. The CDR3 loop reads CASGGALSGNTIYF. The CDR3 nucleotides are TGTGCCAGCGGGGGCGCCTTGTCTGGAAACACCATATATTTT.

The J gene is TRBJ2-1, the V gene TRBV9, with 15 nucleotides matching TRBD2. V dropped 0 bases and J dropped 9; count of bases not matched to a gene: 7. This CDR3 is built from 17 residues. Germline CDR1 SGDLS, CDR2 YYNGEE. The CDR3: CASSVVGGLAGGGEQFF. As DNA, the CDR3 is TGTGCCAGCAGCGTAGTGGGGGGACTAGCGGGAGGCGGTGAGCAGTTCTTC.

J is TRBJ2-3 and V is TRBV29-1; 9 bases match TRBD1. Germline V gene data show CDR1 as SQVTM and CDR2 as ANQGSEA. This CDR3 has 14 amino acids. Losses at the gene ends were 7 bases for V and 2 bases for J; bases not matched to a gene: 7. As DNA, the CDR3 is TGCAGCGCCCGGGACAGGGCCCTCACAGATACGCAGTATTTT. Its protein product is CSARDRALTDTQYF.

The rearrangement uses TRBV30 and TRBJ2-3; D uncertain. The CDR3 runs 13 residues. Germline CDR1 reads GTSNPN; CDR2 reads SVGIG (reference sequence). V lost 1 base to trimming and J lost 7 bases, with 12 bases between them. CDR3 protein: CAWSGAFLNTQYF. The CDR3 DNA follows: TGTGCCTGGAGTGGAGCATTTCTTAATACGCAGTATTTT.

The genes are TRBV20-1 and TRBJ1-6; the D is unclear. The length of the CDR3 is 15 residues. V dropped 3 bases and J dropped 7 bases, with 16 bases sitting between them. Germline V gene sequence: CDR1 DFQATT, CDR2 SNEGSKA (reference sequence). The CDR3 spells CSASLDSFQNSPLHF. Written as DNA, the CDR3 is TGCAGTGCTAGTCTAGACTCTTTCCAAAATTCACCCCTCCACTTT.

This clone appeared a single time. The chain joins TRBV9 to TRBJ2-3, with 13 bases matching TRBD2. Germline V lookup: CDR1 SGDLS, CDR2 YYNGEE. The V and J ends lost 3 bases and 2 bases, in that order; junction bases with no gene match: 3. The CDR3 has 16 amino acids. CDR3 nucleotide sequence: TGTGCCAGCAGCGCGACTAGCGGGGGGCCCACAGATACGCAGTATTTT. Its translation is CASSATSGGPTDTQYF.

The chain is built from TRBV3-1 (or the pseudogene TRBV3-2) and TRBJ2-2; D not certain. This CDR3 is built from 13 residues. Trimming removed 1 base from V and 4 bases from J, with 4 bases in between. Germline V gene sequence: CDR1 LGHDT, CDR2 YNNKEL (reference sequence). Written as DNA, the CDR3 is TGTGCCAGCAGCCAAGTATCCACCGGGGAGCTGTTTTTT. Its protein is CASSQVSTGELFF.

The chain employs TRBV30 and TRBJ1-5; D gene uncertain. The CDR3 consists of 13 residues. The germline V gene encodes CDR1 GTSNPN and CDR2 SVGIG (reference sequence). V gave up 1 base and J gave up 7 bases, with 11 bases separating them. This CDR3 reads CAWSETSSQPQHF. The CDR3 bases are TGTGCCTGGAGTGAGACAAGTTCCCAGCCCCAGCATTTT.

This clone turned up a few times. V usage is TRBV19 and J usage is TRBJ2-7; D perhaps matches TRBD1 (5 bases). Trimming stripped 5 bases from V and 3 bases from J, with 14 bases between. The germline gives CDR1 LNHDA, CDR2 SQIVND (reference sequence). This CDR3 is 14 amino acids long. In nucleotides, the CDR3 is TGTGCCAGTAGTGAGGCAGGGTACAGCTACGAGCAGTACTTC. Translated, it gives CASSEAGYSYEQYF.

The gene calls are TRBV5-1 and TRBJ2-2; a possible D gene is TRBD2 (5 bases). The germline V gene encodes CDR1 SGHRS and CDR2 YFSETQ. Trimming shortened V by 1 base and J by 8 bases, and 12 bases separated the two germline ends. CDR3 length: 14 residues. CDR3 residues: CASSLWPEGGELFF. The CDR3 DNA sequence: TGCGCCAGCAGCTTGTGGCCTGAGGGTGGGGAGCTGTTTTTT.

The CDR3 DNA sequence: TGTGCCAGCAGTAGGGGGCGCGGCTATGGCTACACCTTC. Protein sequence: CASSRGRGYGYTF. The chain combines TRBV6-5 with TRBJ1-2, with TRBD1 identical over 7 bases. Looked up from germline, CDR1 is MNHEY and CDR2 is SVGAGI. The J segment lost 4 bases and the V segment lost 5 bases, leaving 4 bases of the junction unmatched. The CDR3 has 13 amino acids.